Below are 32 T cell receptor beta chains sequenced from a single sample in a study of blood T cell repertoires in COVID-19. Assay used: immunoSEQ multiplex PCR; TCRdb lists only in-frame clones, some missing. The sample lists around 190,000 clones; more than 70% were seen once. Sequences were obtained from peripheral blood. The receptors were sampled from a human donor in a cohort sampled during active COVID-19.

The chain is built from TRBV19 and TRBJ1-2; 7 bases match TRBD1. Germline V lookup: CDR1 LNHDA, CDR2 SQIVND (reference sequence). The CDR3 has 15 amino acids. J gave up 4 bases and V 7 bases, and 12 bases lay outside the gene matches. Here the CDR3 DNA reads TGTGCCAGTACCCCACCCGACAGGGCCGGCTATGGCTACACCTTC. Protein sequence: CASTPPDRAGYGYTF. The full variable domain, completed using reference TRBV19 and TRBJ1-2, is DGGITQSPKYLFRKEGQNVTLSCEQNLNHDAMYWYRQDPGQGLRLIYYSQIVNDFQKGDIAEGYSVSREKKESFPLTVTSAQKNPTAFYLCASTPPDRAGYGYTFGSGTRLTVV.

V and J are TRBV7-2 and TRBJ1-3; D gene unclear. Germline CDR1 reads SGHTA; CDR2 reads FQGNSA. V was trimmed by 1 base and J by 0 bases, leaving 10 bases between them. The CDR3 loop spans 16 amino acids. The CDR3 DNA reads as TGTGCCAGCAGCTTAGTGGTGTTAGACTCTGGAAACACCATATATTTT. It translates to CASSLVVLDSGNTIYF.

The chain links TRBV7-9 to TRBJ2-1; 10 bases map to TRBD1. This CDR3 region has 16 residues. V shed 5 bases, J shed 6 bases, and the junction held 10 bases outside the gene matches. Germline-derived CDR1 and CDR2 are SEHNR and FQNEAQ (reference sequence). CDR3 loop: CASSRPGTGVFNEQFF. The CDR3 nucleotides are TGTGCCAGCAGCCGACCCGGGACAGGGGTTTTCAATGAGCAGTTCTTC.

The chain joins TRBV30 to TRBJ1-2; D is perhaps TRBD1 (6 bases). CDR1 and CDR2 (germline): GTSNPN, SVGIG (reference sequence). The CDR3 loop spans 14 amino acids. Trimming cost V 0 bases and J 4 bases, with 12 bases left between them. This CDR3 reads CAWSVTGLGYGYTF. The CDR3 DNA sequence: TGTGCCTGGAGTGTTACAGGGTTGGGCTATGGCTACACCTTC.

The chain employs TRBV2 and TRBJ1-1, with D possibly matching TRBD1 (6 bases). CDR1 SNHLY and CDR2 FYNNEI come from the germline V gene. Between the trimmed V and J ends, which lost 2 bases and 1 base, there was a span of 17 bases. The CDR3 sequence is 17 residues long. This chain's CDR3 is CASSEKPGDNENTEAFF. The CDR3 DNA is TGTGCCAGCAGTGAAAAACCAGGGGATAATGAGAACACTGAAGCTTTCTTT.

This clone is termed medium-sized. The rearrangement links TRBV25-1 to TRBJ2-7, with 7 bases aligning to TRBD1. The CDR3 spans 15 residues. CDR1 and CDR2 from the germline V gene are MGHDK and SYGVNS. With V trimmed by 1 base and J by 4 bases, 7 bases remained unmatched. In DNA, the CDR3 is TGTGCCAGCAGTGAATCAAACAGGGGAAAGTACGAGCAGTACTTC. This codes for CASSESNRGKYEQYF.

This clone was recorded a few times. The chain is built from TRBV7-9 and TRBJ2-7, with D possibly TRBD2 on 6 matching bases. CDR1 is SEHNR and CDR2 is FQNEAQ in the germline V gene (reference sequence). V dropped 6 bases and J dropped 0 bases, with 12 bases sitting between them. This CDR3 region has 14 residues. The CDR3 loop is CASSPTDYSYEQYF. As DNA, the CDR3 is TGTGCCAGCAGTCCGACGGACTACTCCTACGAGCAGTACTTC.

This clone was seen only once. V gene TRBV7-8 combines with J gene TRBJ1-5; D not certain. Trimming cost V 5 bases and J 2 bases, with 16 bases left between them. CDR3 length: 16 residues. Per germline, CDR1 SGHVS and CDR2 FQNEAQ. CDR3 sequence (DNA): TGTGCCAGCAGCGCCCTCGGGTTCACGGGCAATCAGCCCCAGCATTTT. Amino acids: CASSALGFTGNQPQHF.

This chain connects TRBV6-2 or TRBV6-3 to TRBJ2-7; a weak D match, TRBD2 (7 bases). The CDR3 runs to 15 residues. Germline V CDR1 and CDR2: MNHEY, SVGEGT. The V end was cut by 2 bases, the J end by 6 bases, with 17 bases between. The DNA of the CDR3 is TGTGCCAGCAGTTACGGGCCGGGGGGCACTGGCGAGCAGTACTTC. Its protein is CASSYGPGGTGEQYF.

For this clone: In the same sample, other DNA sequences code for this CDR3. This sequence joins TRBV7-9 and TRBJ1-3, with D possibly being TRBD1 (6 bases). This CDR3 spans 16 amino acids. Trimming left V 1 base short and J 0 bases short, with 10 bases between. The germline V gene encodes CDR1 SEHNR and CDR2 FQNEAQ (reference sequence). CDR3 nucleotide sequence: TGTGCCAGCAGCTTAGGACAGGCCGGCTCTGGAAACACCATATATTTT. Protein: CASSLGQAGSGNTIYF.

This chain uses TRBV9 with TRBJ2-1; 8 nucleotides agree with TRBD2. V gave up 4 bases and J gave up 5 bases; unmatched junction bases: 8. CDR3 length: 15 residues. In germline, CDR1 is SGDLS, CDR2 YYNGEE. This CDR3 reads CASSYGTSKDNEQFF. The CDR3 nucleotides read TGTGCCAGCAGCTACGGGACTAGTAAGGACAATGAGCAGTTCTTC.

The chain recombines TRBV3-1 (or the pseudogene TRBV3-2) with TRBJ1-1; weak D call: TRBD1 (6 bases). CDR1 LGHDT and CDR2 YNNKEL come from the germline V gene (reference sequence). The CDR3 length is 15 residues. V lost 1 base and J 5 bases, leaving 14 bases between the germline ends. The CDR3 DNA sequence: TGTGCCAGCAGCCAAGGCTCAGGGGATTGGACTGAAGCTTTCTTT. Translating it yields CASSQGSGDWTEAFF.

The CDR3 reads CASSLPGEQFF. CDR3 sequence (DNA): TGTGCCAGCAGTTTGCCCGGGGAGCAGTTCTTC. V gene TRBV12-3 or TRBV12-4 combines with J gene TRBJ2-1; no clear D. V lost 3 bases and J 10 bases, leaving 7 bases between the germline ends. CDR3 length equals 11 residues.

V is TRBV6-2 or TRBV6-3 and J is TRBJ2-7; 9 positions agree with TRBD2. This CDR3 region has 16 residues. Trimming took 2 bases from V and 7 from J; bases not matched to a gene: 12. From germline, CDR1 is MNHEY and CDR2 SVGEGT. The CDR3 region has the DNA TGTGCCAGCAGTTACCCCCGGCGGGGGGGCACTGGGGAGCAGTACTTC. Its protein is CASSYPRRGGTGEQYF.

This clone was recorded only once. Here the CDR3 reads CAISGSLAGGRTDTQYF. DNA for the CDR3: TGTGCCATCAGTGGATCGCTAGCGGGGGGACGCACAGATACGCAGTATTTT. J is TRBJ2-3 and V is TRBV10-3; 11 bases fit TRBD2. Unmatched junction bases numbered 7, after V lost 4 bases and J lost 1 base. The germline V gene has CDR1 ENHRY and CDR2 SYGVKD. This CDR3 is 17 amino acids long.

The CDR3 sequence: CASSAPDRFYGYTF. In DNA form, the CDR3 reads TGTGCCAGCAGCGCCCCGGACAGGTTCTATGGCTACACCTTC. V gene TRBV7-9 combines with J gene TRBJ1-2, with TRBD1 matching 7 bases. The J segment lost 4 bases and the V segment lost 5 bases, leaving 7 bases of the junction unmatched. This CDR3 has 14 residues. The germline gives CDR1 SEHNR, CDR2 FQNEAQ (reference sequence).

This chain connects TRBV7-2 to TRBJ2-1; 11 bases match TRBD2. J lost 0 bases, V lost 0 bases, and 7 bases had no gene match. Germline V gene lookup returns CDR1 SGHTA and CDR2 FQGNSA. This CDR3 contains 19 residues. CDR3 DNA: TGTGCCAGCAGCTTAGCTCGGGGACTAGCGGACCGCTCCTACAATGAGCAGTTCTTC. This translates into CASSLARGLADRSYNEQFF. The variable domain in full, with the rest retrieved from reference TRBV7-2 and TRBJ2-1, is GAGVSQSPSNKVTEKGKDVELRCDPISGHTALYWYRQSLGQGLEFLIYFQGNSAPDKSGLPSDRFSAERTGGSVSTLTIQRTQQEDSAVYLCASSLARGLADRSYNEQFFGPGTRLTVL.

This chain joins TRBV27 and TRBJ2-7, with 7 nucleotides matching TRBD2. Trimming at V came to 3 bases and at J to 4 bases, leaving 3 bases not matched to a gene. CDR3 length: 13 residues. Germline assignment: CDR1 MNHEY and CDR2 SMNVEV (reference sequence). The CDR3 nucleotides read TGTGCCAGCAGTTTGGGGGGGGGATACGAGCAGTACTTC. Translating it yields CASSLGGGYEQYF.

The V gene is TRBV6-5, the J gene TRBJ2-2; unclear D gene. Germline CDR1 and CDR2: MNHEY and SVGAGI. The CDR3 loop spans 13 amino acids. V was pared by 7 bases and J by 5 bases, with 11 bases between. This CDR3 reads CASTLVLTGELFF. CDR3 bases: TGTGCCAGCACGTTAGTTCTGACCGGGGAGCTGTTTTTT.

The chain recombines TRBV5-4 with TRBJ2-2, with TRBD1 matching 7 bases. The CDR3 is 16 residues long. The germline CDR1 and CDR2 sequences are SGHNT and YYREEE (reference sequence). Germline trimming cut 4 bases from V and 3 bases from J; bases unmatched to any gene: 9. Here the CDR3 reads CASSRRTGVYTGELFF. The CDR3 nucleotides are TGTGCCAGCAGCCGCCGCACAGGGGTCTACACCGGGGAGCTGTTTTTT.

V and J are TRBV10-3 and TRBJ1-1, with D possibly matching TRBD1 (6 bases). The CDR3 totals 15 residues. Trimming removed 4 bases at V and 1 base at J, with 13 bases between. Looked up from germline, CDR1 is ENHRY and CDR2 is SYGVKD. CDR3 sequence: CAISVDRTENTEAFF. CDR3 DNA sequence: TGTGCCATCAGTGTAGACAGGACCGAGAACACTGAAGCTTTCTTT.

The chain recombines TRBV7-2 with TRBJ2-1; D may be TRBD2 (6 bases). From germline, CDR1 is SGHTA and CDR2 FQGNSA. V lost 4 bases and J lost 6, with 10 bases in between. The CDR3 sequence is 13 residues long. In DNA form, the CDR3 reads TGTGCCAGCAGCTCCGGGAGAAGCAATGAGCAGTTCTTC. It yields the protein CASSSGRSNEQFF. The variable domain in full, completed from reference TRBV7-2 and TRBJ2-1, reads GAGVSQSPSNKVTEKGKDVELRCDPISGHTALYWYRQSLGQGLEFLIYFQGNSAPDKSGLPSDRFSAERTGGSVSTLTIQRTQQEDSAVYLCASSSGRSNEQFFGPGTRLTVL.

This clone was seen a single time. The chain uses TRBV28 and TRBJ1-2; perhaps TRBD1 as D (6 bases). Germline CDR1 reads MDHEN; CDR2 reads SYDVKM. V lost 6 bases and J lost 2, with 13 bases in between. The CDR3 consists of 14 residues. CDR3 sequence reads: CASRVETGNYGYTF. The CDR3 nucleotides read TGTGCCAGCAGGGTTGAGACAGGAAACTATGGCTACACCTTC.

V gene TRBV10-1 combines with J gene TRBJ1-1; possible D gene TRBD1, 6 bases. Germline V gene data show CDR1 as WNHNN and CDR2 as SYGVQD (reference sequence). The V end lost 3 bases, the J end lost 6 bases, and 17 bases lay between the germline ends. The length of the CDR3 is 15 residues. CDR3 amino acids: CASSDHGMPGAEAFF. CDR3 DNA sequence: TGCGCCAGCAGTGATCACGGAATGCCAGGGGCTGAAGCTTTCTTT.

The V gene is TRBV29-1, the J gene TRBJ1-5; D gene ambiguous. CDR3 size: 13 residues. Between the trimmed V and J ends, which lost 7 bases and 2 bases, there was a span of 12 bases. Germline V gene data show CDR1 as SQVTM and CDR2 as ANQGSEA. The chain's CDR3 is CSALGVGNQPQHF. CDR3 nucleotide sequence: TGCAGCGCCCTAGGAGTGGGCAATCAGCCCCAGCATTTT. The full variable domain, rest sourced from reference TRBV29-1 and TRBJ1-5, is SAVISQKPSRDICQRGTSLTIQCQVDSQVTMMFWYRQQPGQSLTLIATANQGSEATYESGFVIDKFPISRPNLTFSTLTVSNMSPEDSSIYLCSALGVGNQPQHFGDGTRLSIL.

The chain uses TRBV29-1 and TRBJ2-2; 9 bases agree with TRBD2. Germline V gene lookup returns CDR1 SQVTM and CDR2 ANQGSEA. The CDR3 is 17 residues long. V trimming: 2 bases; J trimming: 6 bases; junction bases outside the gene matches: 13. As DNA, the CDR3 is TGCAGCGTTGAAAGGGTTAGCGGGAGATTAGGTCCCGGGGAGCTGTTTTTT. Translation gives CSVERVSGRLGPGELFF.

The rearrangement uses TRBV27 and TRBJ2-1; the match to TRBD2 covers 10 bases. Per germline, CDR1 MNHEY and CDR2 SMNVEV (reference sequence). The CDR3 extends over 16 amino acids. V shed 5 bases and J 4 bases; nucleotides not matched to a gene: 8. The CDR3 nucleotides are TGTGCCAGCAGTCGCTCCGGGACTAGCGCTTACAATGAGCAGTTCTTC. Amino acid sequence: CASSRSGTSAYNEQFF.

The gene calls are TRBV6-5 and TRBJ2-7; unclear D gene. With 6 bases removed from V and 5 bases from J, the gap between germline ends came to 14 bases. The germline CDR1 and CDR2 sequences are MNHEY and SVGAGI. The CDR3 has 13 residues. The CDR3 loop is CASSHRFGDEQYF. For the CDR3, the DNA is TGTGCCAGCAGCCACAGATTTGGCGACGAGCAGTACTTC.

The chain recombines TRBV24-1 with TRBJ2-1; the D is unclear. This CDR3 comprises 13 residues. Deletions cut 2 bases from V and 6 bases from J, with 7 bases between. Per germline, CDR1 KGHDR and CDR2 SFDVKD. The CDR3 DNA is TGTGCCACCAGTGATTCAGGATCCAATGAGCAGTTCTTC. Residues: CATSDSGSNEQFF.

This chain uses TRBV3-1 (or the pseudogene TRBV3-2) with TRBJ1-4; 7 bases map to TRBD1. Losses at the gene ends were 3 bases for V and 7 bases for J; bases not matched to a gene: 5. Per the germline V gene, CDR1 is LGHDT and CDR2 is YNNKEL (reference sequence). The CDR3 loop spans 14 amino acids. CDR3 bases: TGTGCCAGCAGCCATACAGGGGCGGGTGAAAAACTGTTTTTT. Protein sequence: CASSHTGAGEKLFF.

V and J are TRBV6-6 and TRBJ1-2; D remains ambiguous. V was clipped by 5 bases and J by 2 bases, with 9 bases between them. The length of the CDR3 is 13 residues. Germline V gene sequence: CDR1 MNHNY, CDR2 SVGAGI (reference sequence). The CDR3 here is CASSALINYGYTF. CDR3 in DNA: TGTGCCAGCAGTGCCCTAATAAACTATGGCTACACCTTC.

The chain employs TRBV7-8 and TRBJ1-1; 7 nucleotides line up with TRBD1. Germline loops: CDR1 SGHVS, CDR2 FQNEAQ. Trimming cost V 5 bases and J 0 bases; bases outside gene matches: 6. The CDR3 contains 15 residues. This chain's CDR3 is CASSAQGNLNTEAFF. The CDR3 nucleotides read TGTGCCAGCAGCGCACAGGGGAACCTGAACACTGAAGCTTTCTTT.